These 8 T cell receptor beta chains were all obtained from the same sample, sequenced in a study of blood T cell repertoires in COVID-19. Method: immunoSEQ multiplex PCR; TCRdb's copy keeps in-frame clones and lacks some. This sample has about 170,000 clones, with around four fifths found just once. Sequenced material: peripheral blood. The receptors here all came from a woman aged 80 or over with COVID-19, enrolled during active disease.

V usage is TRBV10-3 and J usage is TRBJ2-2; 8 nucleotides align to TRBD1. The CDR3 covers 14 residues. V gave up 6 bases and J gave up 4 bases; unmatched junction bases: 4. CDR1 ENHRY and CDR2 SYGVKD come from the germline V gene. The DNA of the CDR3 is TGTGCCATCAGGACAGGGGCAAGCACCGGGGAGCTGTTTTTT. This encodes CAIRTGASTGELFF.

The chain has TRBV4-1 and TRBJ1-2; no firm D call. Germline CDR1 is MGHRA and CDR2 is YSYEKL. CDR3 size: 13 residues. V shed 0 bases and J shed 7 bases, with 9 bases lying between them. The CDR3 sequence is CASSQERRFGYTF. CDR3 in DNA: TGCGCCAGCAGCCAAGAACGGAGGTTTGGCTACACCTTC.

The gene calls are TRBV7-8 and TRBJ2-7; D is possibly TRBD2 (5 bases). Germline V lookup: CDR1 SGHVS, CDR2 FQNEAQ. Trimming pared 2 bases from V and 6 bases from J, leaving 14 bases between. There are 14 residues in the CDR3. CDR3 DNA sequence: TGTGCCAGCAGCTTATACGGGGAAATCGCCGAGCAGTACTTC. Its protein product is CASSLYGEIAEQYF.

This chain uses TRBV11-2 with TRBJ2-7; possibly TRBD2 for D (6 bases). Trimming stripped 0 bases from V and 4 bases from J, with 16 bases between. CDR1 and CDR2 from the germline V gene are SGHAT and FQNNGV. CDR3 length: 16 amino acids. The CDR3 DNA reads as TGTGCCAGCAGCTTAGAGCCGGGTGGGGGGAATTACGAGCAGTACTTC. It specifies CASSLEPGGGNYEQYF.

This sequence joins TRBV18 and TRBJ2-2, with no clear D. The CDR3 covers 16 residues. Germline V gene sequence: CDR1 KGHSH, CDR2 LQKENI. V lost 0 bases, J lost 3 bases, and 11 bases lay in between. Written as DNA, the CDR3 is TGTGCCAGCTCACCACCGAACGGCGAGGACACCGGGGAGCTGTTTTTT. Protein: CASSPPNGEDTGELFF.

This chain connects TRBV29-1 to TRBJ2-7; perhaps TRBD2 as D (5 bases). This CDR3 contains 13 residues. The germline gives CDR1 SQVTM, CDR2 ANQGSEA. V shed 2 bases and J shed 1 base, with 9 bases lying between them. CDR3 DNA sequence: TGCAGCGTTGAAAACGGGGTGTCCTACGAGCAGTACTTC. This translates into CSVENGVSYEQYF.

The rearrangement joins TRBV5-1 to TRBJ2-2, with 10 bases identical to TRBD2. Germline V gene lookup returns CDR1 SGHRS and CDR2 YFSETQ. The CDR3 runs to 17 residues. Unmatched junction bases numbered 9, after V lost 3 bases and J lost 4 bases. CDR3 nucleotides: TGCGCCAGCAGCTCTTTTAAGCGGGAGGGCGGCACCGGGGAGCTGTTTTTT. Its protein product is CASSSFKREGGTGELFF. The full variable domain, in which reference TRBV5-1 and TRBJ2-2 provide the parts outside the CDR3, is KAGVTQTPRYLIKTRGQQVTLSCSPISGHRSVSWYQQTPGQGLQFLFEYFSETQRNKGNFPGRFSGRQFSNSRSEMNVSTLELGDSALYLCASSSFKREGGTGELFFGEGSRLTVL.

V gene TRBV18 combines with J gene TRBJ1-6; D gene uncertain. In germline, CDR1 is KGHSH, CDR2 LQKENI. This CDR3 contains 14 residues. V was shortened by 2 bases and J by 8 bases, with 10 bases between the two germline ends. The CDR3 sequence is CASSPGSGDSPLHF. The CDR3 DNA reads TGTGCCAGCTCACCAGGCAGTGGTGATTCACCCCTCCACTTT.